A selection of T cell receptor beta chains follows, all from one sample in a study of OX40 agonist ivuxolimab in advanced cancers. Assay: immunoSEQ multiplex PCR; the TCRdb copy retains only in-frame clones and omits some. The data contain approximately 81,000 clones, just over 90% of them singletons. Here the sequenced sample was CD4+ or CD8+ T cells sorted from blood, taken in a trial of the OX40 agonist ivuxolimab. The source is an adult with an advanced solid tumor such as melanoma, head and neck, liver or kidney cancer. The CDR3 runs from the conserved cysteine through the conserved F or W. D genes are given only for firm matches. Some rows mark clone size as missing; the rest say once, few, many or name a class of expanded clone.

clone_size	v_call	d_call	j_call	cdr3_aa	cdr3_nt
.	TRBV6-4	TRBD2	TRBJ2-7	CASSEWAGGSYEQYF	TGTGCCAGCAGTGAATGGGCGGGGGGCTCCTACGAGCAGTACTTC
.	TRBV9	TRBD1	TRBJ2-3	CASSAQGVSDTQYF	TGTGCCAGCAGCGCACAGGGGGTCTCAGATACGCAGTATTTT
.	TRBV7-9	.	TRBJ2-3	CASSLGQAADTQYF	TGTGCCAGCAGCTTAGGACAGGCCGCAGATACGCAGTATTTT
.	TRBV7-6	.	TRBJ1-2	CASSLVSGNGYTF	TGTGCCAGCAGCTTAGTATCAGGGAATGGCTACACCTTC
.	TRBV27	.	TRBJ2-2	CASTPNTGELFF	TGTGCCAGCACCCCCAACACCGGGGAGCTGTTTTTT
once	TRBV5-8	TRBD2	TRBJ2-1	CASSLQRDGSNEQFF	TGTGCCAGCAGCTTGCAGCGGGATGGGAGTAATGAGCAGTTCTTC
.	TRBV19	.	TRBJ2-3	CASSFGASDTQYF	TGTGCCAGTAGCTTCGGGGCGTCAGATACGCAGTATTTT
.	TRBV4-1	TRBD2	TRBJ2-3	CASSQVAGGADTQYF	TGCGCCAGCAGCCAAGTAGCGGGAGGAGCAGATACGCAGTATTTT
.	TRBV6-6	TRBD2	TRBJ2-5	CASNVAGGQETQYF	TGTGCCAGCAACGTAGCGGGGGGGCAAGAGACCCAGTACTTC
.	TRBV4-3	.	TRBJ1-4	CASSQDERPRNEKLFF	TGCGCCAGCAGCCAAGATGAAAGGCCCCGTAATGAAAAACTGTTTTTT
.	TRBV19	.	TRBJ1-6	CASSRGRSPLHF	TGTGCCAGTAGTAGGGGGCGATCACCCCTCCACTTT
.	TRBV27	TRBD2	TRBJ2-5	CASSPGTSGGETQYF	TGTGCCAGCAGTCCAGGGACTAGCGGGGGAGAGACCCAGTACTTC
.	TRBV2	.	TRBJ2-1	CASSEAPGRAWVSDEQFF	TGTGCCAGCAGTGAAGCGCCCGGCAGGGCATGGGTGTCAGATGAGCAGTTCTTC
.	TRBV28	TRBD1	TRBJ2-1	CASGGQEVAIRSYNEQFF	TGTGCCAGCGGGGGACAGGAGGTCGCCATTAGGTCCTACAATGAGCAGTTCTTC
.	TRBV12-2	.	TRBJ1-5	CASRLAGKNGALIHYSNQPQHF	TGTGCAAGTCGCTTAGCTGGTAAAAATGGAGCACTCATCCATTATAGCAATCAGCCCCAGCATTTT
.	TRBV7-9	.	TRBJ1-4	CASSFRLEAGAKEKLFF	TGTGCCAGCAGCTTCCGCCTCGAGGCAGGGGCGAAGGAAAAACTGTTTTTT
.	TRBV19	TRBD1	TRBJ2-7	CASSPAGTGSYEQYF	TGTGCCAGTAGTCCGGCCGGGACAGGGTCCTACGAGCAGTACTTC
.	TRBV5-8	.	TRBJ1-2	CASSYLTRDTSNYGYTF	TGTGCCAGCAGCTATCTTACTCGGGACACATCTAACTATGGCTACACCTTC
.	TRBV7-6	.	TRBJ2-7	CASSLAPGSYEQYF	TGTGCCAGCAGCTTAGCTCCGGGCTCCTACGAGCAGTACTTC
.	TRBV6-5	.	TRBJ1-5	CASSEPGYQPQHF	TGTGCCAGCAGCGAACCAGGTTATCAGCCCCAGCATTTT
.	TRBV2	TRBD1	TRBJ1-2	CASSEGAGQNGYTF	TGTGCCAGCAGTGAAGGGGCGGGACAGAATGGCTACACCTTC
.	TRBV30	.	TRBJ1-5	CAWRGGFNQPQHF	TGTGCCTGGAGGGGGGGGTTCAATCAGCCCCAGCATTTT